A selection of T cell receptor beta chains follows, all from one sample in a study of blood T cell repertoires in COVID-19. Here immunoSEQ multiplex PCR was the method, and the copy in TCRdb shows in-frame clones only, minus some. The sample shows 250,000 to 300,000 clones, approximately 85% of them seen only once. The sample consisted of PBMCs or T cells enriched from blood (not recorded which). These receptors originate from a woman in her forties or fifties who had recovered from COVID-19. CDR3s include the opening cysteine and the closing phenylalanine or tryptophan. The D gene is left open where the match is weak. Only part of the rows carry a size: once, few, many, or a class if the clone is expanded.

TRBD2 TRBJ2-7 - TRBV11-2 CASSHGTSGGSYEQYF TGTGCCAGCAGCCACGGGACTAGCGGGGGCTCCTACGAGCAGTACTTC
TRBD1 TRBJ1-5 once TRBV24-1 CATSEGTVNQPQHF TGTGCCACCAGTGAGGGGACAGTAAATCAGCCCCAGCATTTT
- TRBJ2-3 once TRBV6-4 CASSDSYNTQYF TGTGCCAGCAGTGACTCGTATAATACGCAGTATTTT
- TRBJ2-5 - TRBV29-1 CSAVDRQTQETQYF TGCAGCGCCGTTGATCGGCAGACTCAAGAGACCCAGTACTTC
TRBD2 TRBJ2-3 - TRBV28 CASSFPGEGSTDTQYF TGTGCCAGCAGTTTCCCCGGGGAGGGTAGCACAGATACGCAGTATTTT
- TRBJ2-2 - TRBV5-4 CASSLQGNTGELFF TGTGCCAGCAGCCTCCAGGGGAACACCGGGGAGCTGTTTTTT
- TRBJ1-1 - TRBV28 CASSLRGWGQNTEAFF TGTGCCAGCAGTTTAAGGGGGTGGGGACAGAACACTGAAGCTTTCTTT
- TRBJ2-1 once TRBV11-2 CASSSPVSGLRYNEQFF TGTGCCAGCAGCTCGCCCGTCAGCGGACTCCGCTACAATGAGCAGTTCTTC
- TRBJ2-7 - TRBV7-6 CASSLAGGEQYF TGTGCCAGCAGCTTAGCGGGGGGCGAGCAGTACTTC
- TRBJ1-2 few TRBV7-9 CASSSEVGNYGYTF TGTGCCAGCAGCTCGGAGGTGGGCAACTATGGCTACACCTTC
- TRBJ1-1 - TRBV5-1 CASSLLTGNTEAFF TGCGCCAGCAGTTTGCTCACAGGGAACACTGAAGCTTTCTTT
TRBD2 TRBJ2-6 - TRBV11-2 CASSPRLAGDGGANVLTF TGTGCCAGCAGCCCACGACTAGCGGGAGACGGCGGGGCCAACGTCCTGACTTTC
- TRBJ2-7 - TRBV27 CASSLRQGYEQYF TGTGCCAGCAGTTTACGGCAGGGCTACGAGCAGTACTTC
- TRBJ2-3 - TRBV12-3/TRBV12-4 CASRLLESQQYF TGTGCCAGCAGGTTACTAGAGTCACAGCAGTATTTT
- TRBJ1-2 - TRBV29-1 CGGRLTDNYGYTF TGCGGGGGGAGGTTAACTGATAACTATGGCTACACCTTC
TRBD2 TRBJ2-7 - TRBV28 CASTISGRTHEQYF TGTGCCAGCACCATTAGCGGGAGAACCCACGAGCAGTACTTC
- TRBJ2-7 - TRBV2 CASIGERTTYEQYF TGTGCCAGCATCGGTGAGCGGACTACCTACGAGCAGTACTTC
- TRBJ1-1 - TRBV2 CASTRENTEAFF TGTGCCAGCACCCGGGAGAACACTGAAGCTTTCTTT
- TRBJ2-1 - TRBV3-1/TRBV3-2 CASSQDLGGGPSSYNEQFF TGTGCCAGCAGCCAAGATCTAGGAGGAGGACCTAGCTCCTACAATGAGCAGTTCTTC
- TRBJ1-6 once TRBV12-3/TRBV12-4 CASSLGPPPLHF TGTGCCAGCAGTTTAGGGCCGCCACCCCTCCACTTT
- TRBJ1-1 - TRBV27 CASKFGGMNTEAFF TGTGCCAGCAAATTCGGGGGGATGAACACTGAAGCTTTCTTT
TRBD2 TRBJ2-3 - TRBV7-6 CASSLNLGLAGKLDTQYF TGTGCCAGCAGCTTAAATCTCGGGCTAGCGGGAAAGTTAGATACGCAGTATTTT
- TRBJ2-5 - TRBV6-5 CASSWDITSQETQYF TGTGCCAGCAGCTGGGACATCACTTCACAAGAGACCCAGTACTTC
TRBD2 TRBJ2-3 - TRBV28 CASGLILGGGDTQYF TGTGCCAGCGGCCTAATTCTGGGGGGGGGAGATACGCAGTATTTT
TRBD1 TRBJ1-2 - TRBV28 CASSPIPGQGAEGYTF TGTGCCAGCAGCCCGATCCCCGGGCAGGGGGCGGAGGGCTACACCTTC
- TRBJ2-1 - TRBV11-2 CASSLDKQGPYNEQFF TGTGCCAGCAGCTTAGATAAGCAGGGCCCCTACAATGAGCAGTTCTTC
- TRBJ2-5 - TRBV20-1 CSASRGYVQETQYF TGCAGTGCTAGTAGGGGGTATGTTCAAGAGACCCAGTACTTC
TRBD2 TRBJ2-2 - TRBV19 CASSFSGSFTGELFF TGTGCCAGTAGCTTCAGCGGGAGTTTCACCGGGGAGCTGTTTTTT
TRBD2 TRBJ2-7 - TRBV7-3 CASSFSGGPGVEQYF TGTGCCAGCAGCTTTTCGGGAGGGCCGGGTGTCGAGCAGTACTTC
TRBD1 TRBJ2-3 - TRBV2 CASSGQGVVSDTQYF TGTGCCAGCAGCGGACAGGGTGTAGTTTCAGATACGCAGTATTTT
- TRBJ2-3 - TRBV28 CATRSVSRLEGPDTQYF TGTGCCACCCGTTCCGTTTCACGACTAGAAGGTCCAGATACGCAGTATTTT
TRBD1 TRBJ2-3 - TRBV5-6 CASSFDRVGTDTQYF TGTGCCAGCAGCTTTGACAGGGTTGGCACAGATACGCAGTATTTT
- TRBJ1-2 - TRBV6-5 CASRWVREWVRGYTF TGTGCCAGCAGGTGGGTGAGGGAGTGGGTACGTGGCTACACCTTC
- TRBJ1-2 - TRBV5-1 CASSLASTQGNYGYTF TGCGCCAGCAGCTTGGCCTCCACCCAGGGCAACTATGGCTACACCTTC
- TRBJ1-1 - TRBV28 CASSSPGVVTFF TGTGCCAGCAGTTCCCCCGGGGTAGTAACTTTCTTT
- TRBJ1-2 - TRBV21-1 CASSKVGAIERGYTF TGTGCCAGCAGCAAAGTGGGGGCAATCGAACGTGGCTACACCTTC
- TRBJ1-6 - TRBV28 CASSLGGGNSPLHF TGTGCCAGCAGCCTAGGGGGGGGGAATTCACCCCTCCACTTT
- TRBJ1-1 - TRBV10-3 CAISETPDRKAFF TGTGCCATCAGTGAGACCCCGGACAGAAAAGCTTTCTTT
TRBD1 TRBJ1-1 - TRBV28 CASIQTGGEAEAFF TGTGCCAGCATCCAGACAGGGGGCGAAGCTGAAGCTTTCTTT
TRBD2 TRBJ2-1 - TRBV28 CASSSPRGTSGSSEQFF TGTGCCAGCAGTTCCCCCCGGGGGACTAGCGGGAGTAGTGAGCAGTTCTTC
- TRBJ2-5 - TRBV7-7 CASSLRWAFRETQYF TGTGCTAGCAGCTTAAGATGGGCCTTTCGGGAGACCCAGTACTTC
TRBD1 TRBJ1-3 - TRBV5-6 CASSLQGRGNTIYF TGTGCCAGCAGCTTACAGGGGAGAGGAAACACCATATATTTT
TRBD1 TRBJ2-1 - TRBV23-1 CASSQVRGRGSYNEQFF TGCGCCAGCAGTCAAGTCAGGGGGCGAGGATCCTACAATGAGCAGTTCTTC
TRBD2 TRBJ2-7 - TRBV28 CASSLGLAGGLNEQYF TGTGCCAGCAGTTTGGGACTAGCGGGAGGACTCAACGAGCAGTACTTC
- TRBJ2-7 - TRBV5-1 CASSTMAGSYEQYF TGCGCCAGCAGCACAATGGCGGGATCCTACGAGCAGTACTTC
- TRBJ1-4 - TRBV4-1 CASSPRQESGEKLFF TGCGCCAGCAGCCCACGACAGGAGTCAGGAGAAAAACTGTTTTTT
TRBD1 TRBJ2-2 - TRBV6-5 CASSTDRDTGELFF TGTGCCAGCAGTACGGACAGGGACACCGGGGAGCTGTTTTTT
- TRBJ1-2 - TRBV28 CASSPAGYLYGYTF TGTGCCAGCAGTCCTGCGGGCTACCTCTATGGCTACACCTTC
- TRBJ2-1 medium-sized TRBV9 CASSVYATGYNEQFF TGTGCCAGCAGCGTGTACGCAACAGGGTACAATGAGCAGTTCTTC
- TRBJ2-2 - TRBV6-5 CASSYSWVGVTGELFF TGTGCCAGCAGTTACTCGTGGGTCGGGGTCACCGGGGAGCTGTTTTTT
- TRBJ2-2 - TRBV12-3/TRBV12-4 CASSTQSGELFF TGTGCCAGCAGCACTCAATCCGGGGAGCTGTTTTTT
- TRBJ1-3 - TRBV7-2 CASSSTRGNTIYF TGTGCCAGCAGCTCAACAAGAGGAAACACCATATATTTT
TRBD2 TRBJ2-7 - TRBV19 CASSYGGRAYEQYF TGTGCCAGTAGTTACGGCGGGAGGGCCTACGAGCAGTACTTC
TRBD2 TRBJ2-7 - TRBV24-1 CATSFGSAGGPHEQYF TGTGCCACCAGTTTCGGTTCGGCGGGAGGGCCCCACGAGCAGTACTTC
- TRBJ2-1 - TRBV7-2 CASSLRLTPHNEQFF TGTGCCAGCAGCTTACGACTTACACCGCACAATGAGCAGTTCTTC
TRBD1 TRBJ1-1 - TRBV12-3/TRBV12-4 CASRSGTGAFF TGTGCCAGCAGGTCCGGGACAGGGGCTTTCTTT
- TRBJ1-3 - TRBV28 CASSADRLSSGNTIYF TGTGCCAGCAGTGCTGACAGGCTCTCCTCTGGAAACACCATATATTTT
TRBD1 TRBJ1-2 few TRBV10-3 CAISEGQGRNYGYTF TGTGCCATCAGTGAGGGACAGGGAAGGAACTATGGCTACACCTTC
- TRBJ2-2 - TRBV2 CASSEAPLGGTGELFF TGTGCCAGCAGTGAAGCGCCTCTAGGGGGCACCGGGGAGCTGTTTTTT
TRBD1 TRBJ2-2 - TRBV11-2 CASSRRGTGNTGELFF TGTGCCAGCAGCCGTCGGGGGACAGGGAACACCGGGGAGCTGTTTTTT